This is a list of T cell receptor beta chains from one sample in a study of cytomegalovirus exposure and HLA in healthy donors. Assay used: immunoSEQ multiplex PCR; TCRdb lists only in-frame clones, some missing. The repertoire consists of about 140,000 clones, with less than 85% occurring once and the leading ten covering approximately 2%. Material: PBMCs. The origin of the receptors is a man aged 35 to 55 in good health and CMV-seronegative. The CDR3 runs from the conserved cysteine through the conserved F or W. A D gene is named only where the DNA matches it firmly. Clone sizes are given selectively: once, few, many, or a class where the clone is expanded.

cdr3_aa,cdr3_nt,clone_size,v_call,d_call,j_call
CASSSQGLGNTIYF,TGTGCCAGCAGCTCGCAGGGTCTCGGAAACACCATATATTTT,.,TRBV5-6,.,TRBJ1-3
CSSSLEGTGSLEEQFF,TGTTCCAGCAGCTTAGAAGGGACAGGGTCCCTTGAAGAGCAGTTCTTC,.,TRBV7-9,TRBD1,TRBJ2-1
CASSGGTSGNYNEQFF,TGTGCCAGCAGCGGTGGGACTAGCGGAAATTACAATGAGCAGTTCTTC,.,TRBV5-4,TRBD2,TRBJ2-1
CASSLDRGNTEAFF,TGTGCCAGCAGCCTGGACAGGGGGAACACTGAAGCTTTCTTT,.,TRBV6-5,TRBD1,TRBJ1-1
CASRTSRETYEQYF,TGCGCCAGCCGTACTTCCCGGGAGACCTACGAGCAGTACTTC,.,TRBV5-1,.,TRBJ2-7
CASMDRGLYNSPLHF,TGTGCCAGCATGGACAGGGGGCTCTATAATTCACCCCTCCACTTT,.,TRBV6-5,TRBD1,TRBJ1-6
CASSEAPTGLEGDTQYF,TGTGCCAGCAGTGAAGCCCCAACAGGGCTAGAGGGAGATACGCAGTATTTT,.,TRBV6-1,.,TRBJ2-3
CASATTGLYNEQFF,TGTGCTAGTGCCACCACAGGGCTTTACAATGAGCAGTTCTTC,.,TRBV12-5,.,TRBJ2-1
CASRQIYYGYTF,TGTGCCAGCCGTCAGATTTACTATGGCTACACCTTC,.,TRBV6-1,.,TRBJ1-2
CAWSWREEQYF,TGTGCCTGGAGTTGGCGGGAAGAGCAGTACTTC,.,TRBV30,.,TRBJ2-7
CASRLRVWESETQYF,TGTGCCAGCAGGCTCAGGGTATGGGAATCGGAGACCCAGTACTTC,.,TRBV6-1,.,TRBJ2-5
CASIASGGAHLDTQYF,TGTGCCAGCATCGCTAGCGGGGGGGCCCACCTGGATACGCAGTATTTT,.,TRBV9,TRBD2,TRBJ2-3
CASSEGQGYGYTF,TGTGCCAGCAGTGAAGGCCAGGGCTATGGCTACACCTTC,.,TRBV2,.,TRBJ1-2
CASSKDRKLSYEQYF,TGTGCCAGCAGTAAGGACAGAAAACTTTCCTACGAGCAGTACTTC,few,TRBV2,.,TRBJ2-7
CASSERQRFSGNTIYF,TGCGCCAGCAGTGAGCGACAGAGATTCTCTGGAAACACCATATATTTT,.,TRBV10-1,.,TRBJ1-3
CSSSPSHLSYF,TGTTCCAGCAGCCCCTCTCACCTGAGCTATTTT,.,TRBV7-9,.,TRBJ1-3
CASSFLGAQETQYF,TGTGCCAGCAGTTTCCTCGGAGCCCAAGAGACCCAGTACTTC,.,TRBV28,.,TRBJ2-5
CASSAGTGVSGANVLTF,TGCGCCAGCAGCGCCGGGACAGGGGTCTCTGGGGCCAACGTCCTGACTTTC,.,TRBV5-1,TRBD1,TRBJ2-6
CASRQSGSNEKLFF,TGTGCCAGCAGACAGAGTGGGTCTAATGAAAAACTGTTTTTT,few,TRBV7-9,.,TRBJ1-4
CASSLQNSGHSYEQYF,TGCGCCAGCAGCTTGCAAAATAGCGGGCACTCCTACGAGCAGTACTTC,.,TRBV5-1,TRBD2,TRBJ2-7
CASRDGQGIYGYTF,TGTGCCAGTCGTGATGGACAGGGGATCTATGGCTACACCTTC,.,TRBV19,TRBD1,TRBJ1-2
CASSPPRQGTDEQFF,TGTGCCAGCTCACCACCGAGACAGGGGACCGATGAGCAGTTCTTC,.,TRBV18,TRBD1,TRBJ2-1
CASSTGLTNTGELFF,TGTGCCAGCAGCACGGGACTAACGAACACCGGGGAGCTGTTTTTT,once,TRBV7-3,TRBD2,TRBJ2-2
CASSQVGGEQYF,TGCGCCAGCAGCCAAGTGGGGGGAGAGCAGTACTTC,.,TRBV4-1,.,TRBJ2-7
CASSQPGTPYNEQFF,TGCGCCAGCAGCCAACCCGGGACACCTTACAATGAGCAGTTCTTC,once,TRBV4-3,.,TRBJ2-1
CASREYRGDNQPQHF,TGTGCCAGCAGGGAATACAGGGGGGACAATCAGCCCCAGCATTTT,.,TRBV6-5,TRBD1,TRBJ1-5
CASSETYNSPLHF,TGTGCCAGCAGTGAAACCTACAATTCACCCCTCCACTTT,few,TRBV2,.,TRBJ1-6
CASSLTERTDTQYF,TGTGCCAGCAGCCTCACAGAGCGCACAGATACGCAGTATTTT,.,TRBV7-8,.,TRBJ2-3
CASSRNRVADQETQYF,TGTGCCAGTAGTAGAAACAGGGTGGCGGACCAAGAGACCCAGTACTTC,.,TRBV19,.,TRBJ2-5
CSSSLTSMGGYEQYF,TGTTCCAGCAGTTTAACCTCGATGGGGGGGTACGAGCAGTACTTC,.,TRBV7-9,TRBD2,TRBJ2-7
CASSFARGSLYEQYF,TGTGCCAGCAGTTTTGCCAGGGGCTCCCTCTACGAGCAGTACTTC,.,TRBV28,.,TRBJ2-7
CASSPDRYRGYTF,TGTGCCAGCAGCCCGGACAGGTACCGTGGCTACACCTTC,once,TRBV2,TRBD1,TRBJ1-2
CASSYAKLGEKLFF,TGTGCCAGCAGTTACGCGAAACTCGGGGAAAAACTGTTTTTT,.,TRBV6-5,.,TRBJ1-4
CASSQAPLAGGPHEQYF,TGCGCCAGCAGCCAAGCCCCACTAGCGGGGGGTCCTCACGAGCAGTACTTC,once,TRBV4-1,TRBD2,TRBJ2-7